The rows below give T cell receptor beta chains drawn from one sample of a study of shared clonotypes between healthy human individuals. The protocol was immunoSEQ multiplex PCR, while the TCRdb copy is restricted to in-frame clones and leaves out a portion. The sample lists 300,000 to 400,000 clones; under 80% were seen once. Source material: memory CD4+ T cells sorted from blood. All receptors derive from a man aged 30 to 45 in good health. Each CDR3 is given with its conserved first and last residue.

V gene,J gene,CDR3 protein
TRBV18,TRBJ2-7,CASSIKQGPYEQYF
TRBV2,TRBJ2-3,CASSEDRGDTQYF
TRBV6-1,TRBJ2-2,CASRLQGLYTGELFF
TRBV5-1,TRBJ1-2,CASSEGQGDGYTF
TRBV5-1,TRBJ2-7,CASSPEGLANSYEQYF
TRBV2,TRBJ1-1,CASSAIQRDTEAFF
TRBV28,TRBJ1-4,CASSSRGFNEKLFF
TRBV10-3,TRBJ2-1,CAISAPQQAAEQFF
TRBV27,TRBJ2-7,CASSAWVTRAYEQYF
TRBV5-4,TRBJ2-7,CASSFLPGSYEQYF
TRBV19,TRBJ2-7,CASSARKFSYEQYF
TRBV4-1,TRBJ1-2,CASSQDGNYGYTF
TRBV6-5,TRBJ2-7,CASSYSEGANEQYF
TRBV2,TRBJ1-4,CASTSDGRGNEKLFF
TRBV28,TRBJ2-3,CASSLQGAGYTDTQYF
TRBV11-2,TRBJ2-7,CASSLFPGSYEQYF
TRBV2,TRBJ2-2,CASQNRAWNTGELFF
TRBV14,TRBJ2-3,CASSQELQGGTDTQYF
TRBV9,TRBJ2-1,CASSPLTGFANEQFF
TRBV25-1,TRBJ2-7,CASTPDRAEVGDEQYF
TRBV7-9,TRBJ1-1,CASSSLKPGQASDTEAFF
TRBV20-1,TRBJ1-1,CSAYGGLEAFF
TRBV7-9,TRBJ2-3,CASSSESGYRQYF
TRBV5-4,TRBJ1-1,CASSFDRGRDAFF
TRBV20-1,TRBJ2-7,CSARVRYEQYF
TRBV2,TRBJ2-7,CASALAGSLYEQYF
TRBV6-5,TRBJ2-5,CASSLGLRGETQYF
TRBV9,TRBJ2-2,CASSVVRGRAEELFF
TRBV18,TRBJ2-3,CASSTSRLAGVADTQYF
TRBV7-2,TRBJ1-3,CASSLGTDSGNTIYF
TRBV7-8,TRBJ2-7,CASSFLRDLYYEQYF
TRBV18,TRBJ1-1,CASSTGGSMNTEAFF